This entry is about one T cell receptor beta chain. The V gene's germline CDR1 is MNHNY and CDR2 SVGAGI (reference sequence). V gave up 2 bases and J gave up 4 bases, with 8 bases separating them. The CDR3 contains 14 residues. This entry is derived from a study of OX40 agonist ivuxolimab in advanced cancers. Clones were read by immunoSEQ multiplex PCR, and TCRdb kept only the in-frame ones, dropping some. The sample shows almost 85,000 clones, approximately 95% of them seen only once. V and J are TRBV6-6 and TRBJ1-4; perhaps TRBD1 as D (5 bases). Sequences were derived from CD4+ or CD8+ T cells sorted from blood, sampled in a trial of the OX40 agonist ivuxolimab. This clonotype was obtained from an adult with an advanced solid tumor such as melanoma, head and neck, liver or kidney cancer. CDR3 loop: CASSYRDLNEKLFF. DNA for the CDR3: TGTGCCAGCAGTTACCGGGACCTTAATGAAAAACTGTTTTTT.